The clone carrying this T cell receptor (beta chain) has a count of ten or more. The target antigen is unknown. The second PCR ran about 6 to 11 cycles with a sample-barcoded 5' primer and J-beta primers. Each cDNA molecule was tagged by a template-switch adaptor that had 12 random nucleotides. TCRdb re-analysed the 5' RACE reads in MiXCR, keeping a single row per CDR3 protein. This sample yields about 720,000 distinct CDR3 sequences, of which 22% are seen a single time; less than 25% belongs to the top ten. This sample stems from a study of blood T cells in healthy people across ages. Whole-study findings and limits: Donors of long life had a larger count of naive CD4+ cells and greater diversity than aged donors. Naive T cell percentage and TCR beta diversity correlated strongly.

The germline gives CDR1 KGHSH, CDR2 LQKENI. This CDR3 contains 14 residues. V dropped 5 bases and J dropped 8 bases, with 15 bases sitting between them. The material sequenced was blood. This receptor was obtained from a man aged 70 or older in good health. The chain uses TRBV18 and TRBJ1-4; a possible D gene is TRBD1 (5 bases). The CDR3 DNA reads as TGTGCCAGCTCAGTGGGGCAGGCGGACGAAAAACTGTTTTTT. Its protein product is CASSVGQADEKLFF.